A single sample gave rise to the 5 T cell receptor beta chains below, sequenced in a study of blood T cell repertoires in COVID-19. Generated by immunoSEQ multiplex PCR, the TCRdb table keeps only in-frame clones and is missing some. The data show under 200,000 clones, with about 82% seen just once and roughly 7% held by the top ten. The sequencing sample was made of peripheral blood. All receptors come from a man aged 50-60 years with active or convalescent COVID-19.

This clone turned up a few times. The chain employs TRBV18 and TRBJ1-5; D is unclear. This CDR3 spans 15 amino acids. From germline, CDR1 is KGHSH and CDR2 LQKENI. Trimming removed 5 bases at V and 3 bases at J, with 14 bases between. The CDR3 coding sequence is TGTGCCAGCTCAAAAGGGCCCGGGAACAATCAGCCCCAGCATTTT. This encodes CASSKGPGNNQPQHF.

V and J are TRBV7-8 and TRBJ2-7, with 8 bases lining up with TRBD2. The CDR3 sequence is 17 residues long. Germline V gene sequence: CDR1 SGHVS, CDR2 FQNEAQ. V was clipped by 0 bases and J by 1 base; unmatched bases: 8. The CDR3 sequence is CASSLARASGYSYEQYF. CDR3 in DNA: TGTGCCAGCAGCTTAGCGCGGGCTAGCGGGTATTCCTACGAGCAGTACTTC. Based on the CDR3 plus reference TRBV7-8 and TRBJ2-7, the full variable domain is GAGVSQSPRYKVAKRGQDVALRCDPISGHVSLFWYQQALGQGPEFLTYFQNEAQLDKSGLPSDRFFAERPEGSVSTLKIQRTQQEDSAVYLCASSLARASGYSYEQYFGPGTRLTVT.

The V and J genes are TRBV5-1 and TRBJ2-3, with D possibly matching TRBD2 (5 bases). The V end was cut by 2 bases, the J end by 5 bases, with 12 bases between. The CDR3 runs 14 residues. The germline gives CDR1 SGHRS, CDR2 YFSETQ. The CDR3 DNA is TGCGCCAGCAGCTTTGAGGGATTGAGAGATACGCAGTATTTT. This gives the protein CASSFEGLRDTQYF.

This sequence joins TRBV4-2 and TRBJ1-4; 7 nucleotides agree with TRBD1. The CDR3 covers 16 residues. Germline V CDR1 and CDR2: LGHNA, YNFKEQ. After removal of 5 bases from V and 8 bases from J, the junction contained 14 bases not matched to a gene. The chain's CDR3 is CASSKGGTAQGEKLFF. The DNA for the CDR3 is TGTGCCAGCAGCAAAGGTGGGACAGCCCAAGGAGAAAAACTGTTTTTT.

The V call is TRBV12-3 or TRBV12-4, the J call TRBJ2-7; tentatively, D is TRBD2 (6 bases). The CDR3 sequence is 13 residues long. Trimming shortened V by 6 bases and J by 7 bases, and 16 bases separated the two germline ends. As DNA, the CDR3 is TGTGCCAGCAGGGACTCGGGAGTCGGGGAGCAGTACTTC. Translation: CASRDSGVGEQYF.